This entry is about one T cell receptor (beta chain). The data stem from a study of blood T cell repertoires in COVID-19. The CDR3 contains 14 residues. CDR1 and CDR2 from the germline V gene are LNHDA and SQIVND (reference sequence). Between the trimmed V and J ends, which lost 2 bases and 6 bases, there was a span of 11 bases. The table came from immunoSEQ multiplex PCR; TCRdb's copy has only in-frame clones and leaves some out. This sample has more than 60,000 clones, with just over 85% found just once. The V gene is TRBV19, the J gene TRBJ1-5, with D possibly matching TRBD1 (5 bases). Sequenced input: peripheral blood. This receptor was obtained from a woman in her fifties or sixties with COVID-19, enrolled during active disease. The CDR3 nucleotides read TGTGCCAGTAGTATAAGCGGGGGTGGTCAGCCCCAGCATTTT. It yields the protein CASSISGGGQPQHF.